The rows below give T cell receptor beta chains drawn from one sample of a study of OX40 agonist ivuxolimab in advanced cancers. Clones were sequenced by immunoSEQ multiplex PCR, and TCRdb holds only the in-frame ones, with some missing. The sample shows some 70,000 clones, about 88% of them seen only once. The starting material was CD4+ or CD8+ T cells sorted from blood, obtained in a trial of the OX40 agonist ivuxolimab. These receptors were obtained from an adult with an advanced solid tumor such as melanoma, head and neck, liver or kidney cancer. Each CDR3 is given without its conserved first and last residue.

j_call | v_call | cdr3_length | cdr3_aa
TRBJ2-1 | TRBV18 | 10 | ASSPIGTVGF
TRBJ2-3 | TRBV6-5 | 12 | ASSSLGSTDTQY
TRBJ2-7 | TRBV7-2 | 11 | ASSLQVSYEQY
TRBJ1-1 | TRBV10-3 | 16 | AISESLWIDRGNTEAF
TRBJ2-1 | TRBV10-3 | 14 | AISDQLAGVYNEQF
TRBJ2-5 | TRBV4-1 | 13 | ASSRGGHQEETQY
NA | TRBV9 | 12 | ASSVGQGSGEQY
TRBJ2-7 | TRBV6-5 | 12 | ASSRSIEGSEQY
TRBJ2-7 | TRBV12-2 | 11 | ASRSPTWSEQY
TRBJ2-7 | TRBV18 | 11 | ASFLIQGGEQY
TRBJ2-1 | TRBV30 | 13 | AWSGSSGRNNEQF
TRBJ1-3 | TRBV9 | 13 | ASSTTGDLGNTIY
TRBJ1-3 | TRBV6-6 | 13 | ASVRGYISGNTIY
TRBJ1-1 | TRBV6-5 | 12 | ASKERTGYTEAF
TRBJ1-2 | TRBV20-1 | 7 | SAGVGYT
TRBJ1-2 | TRBV11-2 | 14 | ASSSFREGAIYGYT
TRBJ2-5 | TRBV6-5 | 13 | ATIHRGGKQETQY
TRBJ1-6 | TRBV5-4 | 14 | ASSLAPGLDNSPLH
TRBJ1-3 | TRBV4-1 | 14 | ASSPPGTAAGNTIY
TRBJ2-1 | TRBV29-1 | 12 | SGTSSGLYNEQF
TRBJ2-6 | TRBV7-7 | 14 | ASSRGLQSRANVLT
TRBJ2-2 | TRBV19 | 13 | ASTLDRINTGELF
TRBJ2-1 | TRBV30 | 12 | AWSRLTPYNEQF
TRBJ2-7 | TRBV7-2 | 12 | ASSYDRGQYEQY
TRBJ2-1 | TRBV5-1 | 16 | ASSYSPGLQSTYNEQF
TRBJ2-7 | TRBV4-2 | 13 | ASSQASSGHYEQY
TRBJ1-5 | TRBV30 | 11 | AWSVQVAQPQH
TRBJ2-2 | TRBV7-2 | 13 | ASPRQASNTGELF
TRBJ1-2 | TRBV5-6 | 13 | ASSLVSTAGPGYT
TRBJ2-1 | TRBV30 | 12 | AWRQKYRGNEQF
TRBJ2-3 | TRBV9 | 12 | ASSGLGNTDTQY
TRBJ1-2 | TRBV7-2 | 12 | ASSSPTGPHGYT
TRBJ2-5 | TRBV7-7 | 13 | ASSVSGFRGETQY